A selection of T cell receptor beta chains follows, all from one sample in a study of blood T cell repertoires in COVID-19. Some clones are missing from TCRdb's copy, which holds only in-frame ones; the method was immunoSEQ multiplex PCR. The sample lists 95,000 to 100,000 clones, around 79% occurring once. Specimen: peripheral blood. These receptors originate from a woman aged 80 or over with active or convalescent COVID-19. CDR3s include the opening cysteine and the closing phenylalanine or tryptophan. The D gene is left open where the match is weak. Expanded clones get a size class; other rows say once, few or many, or leave the size out.

abundance	d_gene	j_gene	v_gene	CDR3nt	CDR3aa
.	TRBD2	TRBJ2-7	TRBV5-6	TGTGCCAGCAGCGCGACTAGCGGGAGGCTCAAGTACTTC	CASSATSGRLKYF
.	TRBD2	TRBJ2-7	TRBV7-8	TGTGCCAGCGCAAGCGGGAGCCACGAGCAGTACTTC	CASASGSHEQYF
.	TRBD2	TRBJ2-2	TRBV4-3	TGCGCCAGCAGCCAAGAGTTGGGGGACGCGGGAGTTCGAACCGGGGAGCTGTTTTTT	CASSQELGDAGVRTGELFF
.	.	TRBJ2-1	TRBV5-1	TGTGCCAGCAGCTTCAATAGCGGCTCCTACAATGAGCAGTTCTTC	CASSFNSGSYNEQFF
.	TRBD2	TRBJ2-3	TRBV6-4	TGTGCCAGCAGTGACTCGGGGCTAGCGGGAGAGACAGATACGCAGTATTTT	CASSDSGLAGETDTQYF
.	TRBD1	TRBJ1-2	TRBV6-1	TGTGCCAGCAGTGAAAGATCCAGGACAGGGATGACCCACACCTTC	CASSERSRTGMTHTF
.	.	TRBJ1-5	TRBV6-1	TGTGCCAGCAGTGACGGAGGGGCCCAGCCCCAGCATTTT	CASSDGGAQPQHF
.	TRBD2	TRBJ2-1	TRBV15	TGTGCCACCAGCAGAGTGGGACTAGCGGGAGGGTGGTCGTACAATGAGCAGTTCTTC	CATSRVGLAGGWSYNEQFF
.	.	TRBJ1-6	TRBV5-1	TGCGCCAGCAGCCTCGGACGGGCCGGGGAGTCACCCCTCCACTTT	CASSLGRAGESPLHF
.	.	TRBJ1-1	TRBV4-2	TGTGCCAGCAGCCACTACAGGGAGAACACTGAAGCTTTCTTT	CASSHYRENTEAFF
.	TRBD1	TRBJ1-2	TRBV6-2/TRBV6-3	TGTGCCAGCAGTTACACAACCGGGACAGGGGACTATGGCTACACCTTC	CASSYTTGTGDYGYTF
.	.	TRBJ2-6	TRBV5-1	TGCGCCAGCAGTCGTACAGGATTCTCTGGGGCCAACGTCCTGACTTTC	CASSRTGFSGANVLTF
.	TRBD2	TRBJ2-4	TRBV5-1	TGCGCCAGCAGCATCCTAGCGGGAGGGCCGGGGGCCAAAAACATTCAGTACTTC	CASSILAGGPGAKNIQYF
once	TRBD1	TRBJ1-3	TRBV9	TGTGCCAGCAGCGTAAAGGGGACAGGGAGTACCTCTGGAAACACCATATATTTT	CASSVKGTGSTSGNTIYF
.	TRBD2	TRBJ2-1	TRBV5-6	TGTGCCAGCAGTTTAGCGGGAAGGTACTACAATGAGCAGTTCTTC	CASSLAGRYYNEQFF
.	.	TRBJ2-7	TRBV5-1	TGTGCCAGCAGCTTGGCCGCTTCGGGCGAGCAGTACTTC	CASSLAASGEQYF
.	TRBD1	TRBJ2-3	TRBV2	TGTGCCAGCGGGCCACAGGGGGATACGCAGTATTTT	CASGPQGDTQYF
.	TRBD2	TRBJ2-7	TRBV5-6	TGTGCCAGCAGCTTAAAAATAGCGGGAGGGCCTTACGAGCAGTACTTC	CASSLKIAGGPYEQYF
.	.	TRBJ2-5	TRBV10-3	TGTGCCATCCAGAGGACATCAGGTCTGTCAGAGACCCAGTACTTC	CAIQRTSGLSETQYF
.	.	TRBJ2-1	TRBV5-1	TGCGCCAGCACCCTACTAACGACTGGTGAGCAGTTCTTC	CASTLLTTGEQFF
once	TRBD2	TRBJ2-7	TRBV5-1	TGCGCCAGCAGCTTGGACTCTAGCGGGAATCGGGGAGAGCAGTACTTC	CASSLDSSGNRGEQYF
.	TRBD1	TRBJ2-5	TRBV18	TGTGCCAGCTCACCGGGACAGGGGCCGGGGGAGACCCAGTACTTC	CASSPGQGPGETQYF
.	.	TRBJ1-1	TRBV20-1	TGCAGTGCTAGTTTACGGGGTATGGACACTGAAGCTTTCTTT	CSASLRGMDTEAFF
.	TRBD2	TRBJ2-1	TRBV9	TGTGCCAGCAGCGTCGGGACTAACTACAATGAGCAGTTCTTC	CASSVGTNYNEQFF
.	.	TRBJ2-7	TRBV18	TGTGCCAGCTCACTCCAGGGCCAAGCCTACGAGCAGTACTTC	CASSLQGQAYEQYF
once	TRBD1	TRBJ1-6	TRBV6-6	TGTGCCAGCAGGTTAGGACAGGGGGATAATTCACCCCTCCACTTT	CASRLGQGDNSPLHF
.	.	TRBJ1-4	TRBV5-5	TGTGCCAGCAGCTCCCTCGGGGCTAATGAAAAACTGTTTTTT	CASSSLGANEKLFF
.	.	TRBJ2-3	TRBV5-1	TGCGCCAGCAGCCAGGACTACCGCACAGATACGCAGTATTTT	CASSQDYRTDTQYF
.	TRBD2	TRBJ2-3	TRBV7-3	TGTGCCAGCAGCTTAACCGGGACTACCACAGATACGCAGTATTTT	CASSLTGTTTDTQYF
.	TRBD1	TRBJ1-5	TRBV19	TGTGCGTCGAGAGGGACAGGCTTTTTCAATCAGCCCCAGCATTTT	CASRGTGFFNQPQHF
.	TRBD1	TRBJ2-7	TRBV6-5	TGTGCCAGCAGGCCTGACAGGGAACCCTACGAGCAGTACTTC	CASRPDREPYEQYF
.	.	TRBJ1-1	TRBV15	TGTGCCACCAGCAGAGATCCGGCGGTTCGGCTAGCAACTTTCTTT	CATSRDPAVRLATFF
.	.	TRBJ2-7	TRBV7-2	TGTGCCAGCAGCTTAGAAGGGCGGGGTTACTACGAGCAGTACTTC	CASSLEGRGYYEQYF
.	.	TRBJ1-2	TRBV7-9	TGTGCCAGCAGCTTAGTGAACGCCGCTAGCTACACCTTC	CASSLVNAASYTF
few	TRBD2	TRBJ2-7	TRBV7-2	TGTGCCAGCAGCTCCCGGACTAGCGGGAGCGTATACGAGCAGTACTTC	CASSSRTSGSVYEQYF
.	.	TRBJ2-3	TRBV12-3/TRBV12-4	TGTGCCAGCAGCCTGACAGGAACAGATACGCAGTATTTT	CASSLTGTDTQYF
.	TRBD2	TRBJ2-3	TRBV11-2	TGTGCCAGCTCGGGGCTAGCGGGGCGCACAGATACGCAGTATTTT	CASSGLAGRTDTQYF
.	TRBD1	TRBJ1-5	TRBV18	TGTGCCAGCTCACGGACAGGTGACAATCAGCCCCAGCATTTT	CASSRTGDNQPQHF
.	TRBD2	TRBJ2-1	TRBV9	TGTGCCAGCAGCGTCAGCCCTCCCGGGACTAGCTCCTACAATGAGCAGTTCTTC	CASSVSPPGTSSYNEQFF
.	.	TRBJ2-7	TRBV15	TGTGCCACCAGCAGTGGGGCCTCCTACGAGCAGTACTTC	CATSSGASYEQYF
.	TRBD1	TRBJ1-5	TRBV15	TGTGCCACCAGCAGGACAGGGGGCTTCCAGCCCCAGCATTTT	CATSRTGGFQPQHF
.	TRBD1	TRBJ2-3	TRBV11-3	TGTGCCAGCAGCCCCACGACAGGGGGTCCTGTAAATACGCAGTATTTT	CASSPTTGGPVNTQYF
.	.	TRBJ2-5	TRBV7-9	TGTGCCAGCGGTGGTCAGGGGGTTGCGAGCGGGAGCTTAGAGACCCAGTACTTC	CASGGQGVASGSLETQYF
.	.	TRBJ1-5	TRBV9	TGTGCCAGCAGCCCCTACCGGGATAGCAATCAGCCCCAGCATTTT	CASSPYRDSNQPQHF
.	TRBD2	TRBJ2-3	TRBV15	TGTGCCACCAGCAGAACACTAGCGGGAGACCTCACAGATACGCAGTATTTT	CATSRTLAGDLTDTQYF
.	.	TRBJ2-7	TRBV6-5	TGTGCCAGCAGTTACACACGCGGGACTCTGGCTTCCGAGCAGTACTTC	CASSYTRGTLASEQYF
few	.	TRBJ1-1	TRBV7-9	TGTGCCAGCAGCTTAGGTCGTATACAGAACACTGAAGCTTTCTTT	CASSLGRIQNTEAFF
.	TRBD2	TRBJ2-1	TRBV19	TGTGCCAGTAGTATAGGGGATAGCGGGAACAATGAGCAGTTCTTC	CASSIGDSGNNEQFF
.	TRBD1	TRBJ1-2	TRBV10-3	TGTGCCATCAGTGCGGTGACCGGGACAGGGAACGGCTACACCTTC	CAISAVTGTGNGYTF
.	TRBD1	TRBJ2-7	TRBV4-3	TGCGCCAGCAGCCAAGATGACAGGGAGTCGTACGAGCAGTACTTC	CASSQDDRESYEQYF
.	TRBD1	TRBJ1-2	TRBV7-2	TGTGCCAGCAGCTTCGACAGGGTACGGGGTGGCTACACCTTC	CASSFDRVRGGYTF
.	.	TRBJ2-5	TRBV6-5	TGTGCCAGCAGCCGCGGGGCCTCCCAAGAGACCCAGTACTTC	CASSRGASQETQYF